A single sample is the source of the 15 T cell receptor beta chains below, sequenced in a study of T cells in localized non-small cell lung cancer. Using immunoSEQ multiplex PCR, the repertoire was profiled, and TCRdb retains in-frame clones only, with some absent. Here the sample spans around 50,000 clones, around 86% being singletons. The sample here was peripheral blood, taken before any cancer treatment. These receptors were obtained from a woman between 35 and 75 years old with stage I lung adenocarcinoma.

This clone came up a few times. This sequence joins TRBV7-2 and TRBJ1-1; 9 positions agree with TRBD1. Germline V gene sequence: CDR1 SGHTA, CDR2 FQGNSA. V gave up 5 bases and J gave up 11 bases; unmatched junction bases: 6. The CDR3 is made up of 12 amino acids. The CDR3 spells CASSHRTGAAFF. The CDR3 DNA follows: TGTGCCAGCAGCCACAGGACAGGGGCGGCTTTCTTT. Together with reference TRBV7-2 and TRBJ1-1, the CDR3 gives the full variable domain: GAGVSQSPSNKVTEKGKDVELRCDPISGHTALYWYRQSLGQGLEFLIYFQGNSAPDKSGLPSDRFSAERTGGSVSTLTIQRTQQEDSAVYLCASSHRTGAAFFGQGTRLTVV.

The V and J genes are TRBV7-2 and TRBJ1-2; 7 bases are shared with TRBD1. This CDR3 spans 15 amino acids. Germline V CDR1 and CDR2: SGHTA, FQGNSA. Trimming removed 4 bases from V and 7 bases from J; junction bases left unmatched: 12. Here the CDR3 DNA reads TGTGCCAGCAGCTCGGGGGCGACAGGGAATAGTGGCTACACCTTC. Its translation: CASSSGATGNSGYTF.

The chain is built from TRBV7-2 and TRBJ1-6, with a possible D match to TRBD1 (5 bases). The V and J ends lost 5 bases and 7 bases respectively, with 15 bases between them. Germline CDR1 and CDR2: SGHTA and FQGNSA. The CDR3 spans 15 residues. CDR3 amino acids: CASSNSGPINSPLHF. CDR3 nucleotides: TGTGCCAGCAGCAATTCGGGACCGATCAATTCACCCCTCCACTTT.

The chain has TRBV12-5 and TRBJ2-1, with D tentatively TRBD1 (6 bases). The CDR3 spans 14 residues. The V gene's germline CDR1 is LGHNT and CDR2 FRNRAP. V was pared by 4 bases and J by 3 bases, with 10 bases between. The DNA of the CDR3 is TGTGCTAGTGGTTCAGGGGACGGCTACAATGAGCAGTTCTTC. It yields the protein CASGSGDGYNEQFF. Based on the CDR3 plus reference TRBV12-5 and TRBJ2-1, the full variable domain is DARVTQTPRHKVTEMGQEVTMRCQPILGHNTVFWYRQTMMQGLELLAYFRNRAPLDDSGMPKDRFSAEMPDATLATLKIQPSEPRDSAVYFCASGSGDGYNEQFFGPGTRLTVL.

A word on this clone: At the DNA level, this CDR3 is encoded by other sequences in the same sample as well. The V and J genes are TRBV28 and TRBJ2-5; TRBD1 agrees at 7 bases. The V segment lost 5 bases and the J segment 3 bases; nucleotides outside the gene matches: 3. This CDR3 has 13 amino acids. Germline V gene data show CDR1 as MDHEN and CDR2 as SYDVKM. The CDR3 sequence: CASSPGTEETQYF. CDR3 nucleotide sequence: TGTGCCAGCAGTCCGGGGACAGAAGAGACCCAGTACTTC.

The rearrangement links TRBV2 to TRBJ1-1, with D perhaps matching TRBD1 (5 bases). The CDR3 sequence is 13 residues long. Germline loops: CDR1 SNHLY, CDR2 FYNNEI. The germline V and J ends were trimmed by 7 bases and 5 bases, with 14 bases remaining between them. The CDR3 bases are TGTGCCAGCACCGACAGTGGTGGGACTGAAGCTTTCTTT. It translates to CASTDSGGTEAFF.

The chain joins TRBV9 to TRBJ1-6; D uncertain. This CDR3 contains 14 residues. With 4 bases removed from V and 10 bases from J, the gap between germline ends came to 15 bases. Germline CDR1 reads SGDLS; CDR2 reads YYNGEE. The CDR3 protein is CASSPVSRASPLHF. CDR3 in DNA: TGTGCCAGCAGCCCTGTGTCGAGGGCGTCACCCCTCCACTTT. The complete variable domain, with remaining parts taken from reference TRBV9 and TRBJ1-6, reads DSGVTQTPKHLITATGQRVTLRCSPRSGDLSVYWYQQSLDQGLQFLIQYYNGEERAKGNILERFSAQQFPDLHSELNLSSLELGDSALYFCASSPVSRASPLHFGNGTRLTVT.

The CDR3 sequence: CAQGTANYGYTF. The CDR3 nucleotides read TGTGCCCAAGGGACAGCTAACTATGGCTACACCTTC. The J gene is TRBJ1-2, the V gene TRBV2; 7 bases align to TRBD1. The V gene end was trimmed by 11 bases and the J gene end by 0 bases; junction bases not matched to a gene: 3. Germline CDR1 reads SNHLY; CDR2 reads FYNNEI. The CDR3 length is 12 residues.

This chain joins TRBV29-1 and TRBJ2-7; maybe TRBD2 (6 bases). This CDR3 spans 14 amino acids. The V gene lost 6 bases and the J gene lost 0 bases, with 15 bases spanning the gap. Germline V CDR1 and CDR2: SQVTM, ANQGSEA. CDR3 coding DNA: TGCAGCGTCTCCACTTGGGACTCCTCCTACGAGCAGTACTTC. Protein product: CSVSTWDSSYEQYF.

This chain uses TRBV7-9 with TRBJ2-1; D ambiguous. V was clipped by 2 bases and J by 4 bases, with 9 bases between them. CDR1 is SEHNR and CDR2 is FQNEAQ in the germline V gene (reference sequence). The CDR3 is 14 residues long. CDR3 protein: CASSLRSLYNEQFF. As DNA, the CDR3 is TGTGCCAGCAGCTTAAGGTCCCTTTACAATGAGCAGTTCTTC.

The chain carries TRBV6-5 and TRBJ1-1; 9 bases agree with TRBD1. V shed 6 bases and J 7 bases; nucleotides not matched to a gene: 9. Germline V gene data show CDR1 as MNHEY and CDR2 as SVGAGI. This CDR3 region has 14 residues. The CDR3 region is CASSLTGGWGEAFF. In nucleotides, the CDR3 is TGTGCCAGCAGCTTAACAGGGGGCTGGGGTGAAGCTTTCTTT.

This clone is medium-sized by share. CDR3 region: CAWYPTRRNTEAFF. The DNA of the CDR3 is TGTGCCTGGTATCCGACACGCCGGAACACTGAAGCTTTCTTT. The chain uses TRBV30 and TRBJ1-1; D is uncertain. CDR1 is GTSNPN, CDR2 SVGIG, per germline (reference sequence). The CDR3 runs to 14 residues. The V gene lost 5 bases and the J gene lost 1 base, with 14 bases spanning the gap.

The V call is TRBV13, the J call TRBJ2-7; 7 bases map to TRBD2. CDR3 length equals 14 residues. With 5 bases clipped from V and 5 bases from J, the junction kept 9 bases outside the gene matches. Germline CDR1 PRHDT, CDR2 FYEKMQ (reference sequence). CDR3 bases: TGTGCCAGCAGCCTGACGGGGAGGGGCCACGAGCAGTACTTC. Amino acids: CASSLTGRGHEQYF.

The chain has TRBV29-1 and TRBJ2-1, with 7 bases aligning to TRBD1. This CDR3 spans 12 amino acids. CDR1 SQVTM and CDR2 ANQGSEA come from the germline V gene. V lost 7 bases to trimming and J lost 8 bases; unmatched junction nucleotides: 8. The CDR3: CSGVDRADEQFF. In DNA form, the CDR3 reads TGCAGCGGCGTCGACAGGGCCGATGAGCAGTTCTTC.

The rearrangement uses TRBV6-6 and TRBJ2-7; D may correspond to TRBD1 or TRBD2 (5 bases each). Germline lookup yields CDR1 MNHNY and CDR2 SVGAGI (reference sequence). The CDR3 covers 14 residues. V was trimmed by 0 bases and J by 4 bases, leaving 10 bases between them. The CDR3 loop is CASSYSGEGYEQYF. In DNA form, the CDR3 reads TGTGCCAGCAGTTACTCGGGCGAGGGGTACGAGCAGTACTTC.